Listed below are T cell receptor beta chains from one sample, sequenced in a study of cytomegalovirus exposure and HLA in healthy donors. Only in-frame clones appear in the TCRdb table, and some are missing; sequencing was by immunoSEQ multiplex PCR. This sample has about 150,000 clones, with roughly 80% found just once. Material: PBMCs. Receptor source: a male donor in good health and CMV-seronegative. Each CDR3 is given with its conserved first and last residue. A D gene is named only where the DNA matches it firmly. Clone size is stated in some rows and not others, as once, few, many or a class when expanded.

CDR3 DNA: TGTGCCAGCACCCGACAGGGAAGTTCACCCCTCCACTTT
CDR3 protein: CASTRQGSSPLHF
D gene: TRBD1
clone size: .
V gene: TRBV7-2
J gene: TRBJ1-6

CDR3 DNA: TGTGCCAGCAGTGAAGACACGATTTTGCTCTCTGGGGCCAACGTCCTGACTTTC
CDR3 protein: CASSEDTILLSGANVLTF
D gene: .
clone size: .
V gene: TRBV6-4
J gene: TRBJ2-6

CDR3 DNA: TGTGCCAGCAGCTTGTTTTCCCAAAACCCGGGCACTGAAGCTTTCTTT
CDR3 protein: CASSLFSQNPGTEAFF
D gene: .
clone size: few
V gene: TRBV5-4
J gene: TRBJ1-1

CDR3 DNA: TGTGCCATCAGTGAGGGACAGCCTCCTAGGGCTTTCTTT
CDR3 protein: CAISEGQPPRAFF
D gene: .
clone size: .
V gene: TRBV10-3
J gene: TRBJ1-1

CDR3 DNA: TGTGCCAGCAGCTACGGTCGGGGGGGCCTGTATGAGCAGTTCTTC
CDR3 protein: CASSYGRGGLYEQFF
D gene: TRBD2
clone size: .
V gene: TRBV7-2
J gene: TRBJ2-1

CDR3 DNA: TGTGCCAGCAGTTTAGGGCAGGGTGGCACTGAAGCTTTCTTT
CDR3 protein: CASSLGQGGTEAFF
D gene: .
clone size: .
V gene: TRBV27
J gene: TRBJ1-1

CDR3 DNA: TGTGCCAGCAGCTTAGCCGGGACAGGGGACGAAAAACTGTTTTTT
CDR3 protein: CASSLAGTGDEKLFF
D gene: TRBD1
clone size: .
V gene: TRBV7-6
J gene: TRBJ1-4

CDR3 DNA: TGCAGCGTTTTGAGCGGGGGGTACAATGAGCAGTTCTTC
CDR3 protein: CSVLSGGYNEQFF
D gene: TRBD2
clone size: .
V gene: TRBV29-1
J gene: TRBJ2-1

CDR3 DNA: TGTGCCAGCAGTTCCGACAGGGTGGGTGAAAAACTGTTTTTT
CDR3 protein: CASSSDRVGEKLFF
D gene: TRBD1
clone size: .
V gene: TRBV6-5
J gene: TRBJ1-4

CDR3 DNA: TGTGCCAGCAGTGATCAGGGCCTATCCTACGAGCAGTACTTC
CDR3 protein: CASSDQGLSYEQYF
D gene: .
clone size: .
V gene: TRBV6-1
J gene: TRBJ2-7

CDR3 DNA: TGCGCCAGCAGTGAGCTTGGGACTAGCGGAGTGACGGATACGCAGTATTTT
CDR3 protein: CASSELGTSGVTDTQYF
D gene: TRBD2
clone size: once
V gene: TRBV10-1
J gene: TRBJ2-3

CDR3 DNA: TGTGCCAGCAGTGTATATACCGGGGAGCTGTTTTTT
CDR3 protein: CASSVYTGELFF
D gene: .
clone size: .
V gene: TRBV2
J gene: TRBJ2-2

CDR3 DNA: TGTGCCAGCAGCGTGAGACAAAACAATGAGCAGTTCTTC
CDR3 protein: CASSVRQNNEQFF
D gene: .
clone size: .
V gene: TRBV7-2
J gene: TRBJ2-1

CDR3 DNA: TGTGCCAGCAGTTTGATGCAGGGGGCTAATGAAAAACTGTTTTTT
CDR3 protein: CASSLMQGANEKLFF
D gene: TRBD1
clone size: .
V gene: TRBV6-6
J gene: TRBJ1-4

CDR3 DNA: TGTGCCAGCAGCGCACCGGGACAGGGGGCCGAGACCCAGTACTTC
CDR3 protein: CASSAPGQGAETQYF
D gene: TRBD1
clone size: .
V gene: TRBV5-4
J gene: TRBJ2-5

CDR3 DNA: TGTGCCAGCAGTCTCTTTCCCGGGACAGGGGTTAGCACAGATACGCAGTATTTT
CDR3 protein: CASSLFPGTGVSTDTQYF
D gene: TRBD1
clone size: .
V gene: TRBV2
J gene: TRBJ2-3

CDR3 DNA: TGTGCCTGGAGTCCCGACAGGGTACTTGATGGCTACACCTTC
CDR3 protein: CAWSPDRVLDGYTF
D gene: TRBD1
clone size: .
V gene: TRBV30
J gene: TRBJ1-2

CDR3 DNA: TGCGCCAGCAGTTGGGGAGCCCCTGGCACAGATACGCAGTATTTT
CDR3 protein: CASSWGAPGTDTQYF
D gene: .
clone size: .
V gene: TRBV5-1
J gene: TRBJ2-3

CDR3 DNA: TGTGCCAGCAGTACAGAAATCGGAAACACCATATATTTT
CDR3 protein: CASSTEIGNTIYF
D gene: .
clone size: .
V gene: TRBV2
J gene: TRBJ1-3

CDR3 DNA: TGTGCCAGTAGTATCAGGGGTGATTCACCCCTCCACTTT
CDR3 protein: CASSIRGDSPLHF
D gene: .
clone size: .
V gene: TRBV19
J gene: TRBJ1-6

CDR3 DNA: TGTGCCAGCAGCCGGGTGGGGGGTATACAAGAGACCCAGTACTTC
CDR3 protein: CASSRVGGIQETQYF
D gene: .
clone size: .
V gene: TRBV7-2
J gene: TRBJ2-5

CDR3 DNA: TGTGCCAGCAGCTTGGCCGCCAGAAGCTCCTACAATGAGCAGTTCTTC
CDR3 protein: CASSLAARSSYNEQFF
D gene: .
clone size: .
V gene: TRBV5-5
J gene: TRBJ2-1

CDR3 DNA: TGTGCCAGCAGTTACTCGCCGGGGGTCCAAGAGACCCAGTACTTC
CDR3 protein: CASSYSPGVQETQYF
D gene: .
clone size: .
V gene: TRBV6-5
J gene: TRBJ2-5

CDR3 DNA: TGTGCCAGCAGACGGGGGACGAACACTGAAGCTTTCTTT
CDR3 protein: CASRRGTNTEAFF
D gene: .
clone size: few
V gene: TRBV5-4
J gene: TRBJ1-1

CDR3 DNA: TGTGCCAGCAGCTTAGTCGGCGGGGGGACAGATACGCAGTATTTT
CDR3 protein: CASSLVGGGTDTQYF
D gene: TRBD2
clone size: .
V gene: TRBV7-8
J gene: TRBJ2-3

CDR3 DNA: TGCGCCAGCAGCCACCGACTAGCGGTACTCACAGATCTTCAGAATACGCAGTATTTT
CDR3 protein: CASSHRLAVLTDLQNTQYF
D gene: TRBD2
clone size: once
V gene: TRBV4-1
J gene: TRBJ2-3

CDR3 DNA: TGTGCCAGCAGCTTATCAGGTCACTCTGGAAACACCATATATTTT
CDR3 protein: CASSLSGHSGNTIYF
D gene: .
clone size: few
V gene: TRBV11-2
J gene: TRBJ1-3

CDR3 DNA: TGTGCTAGTGGTTTGGGACAGACAGAGAACACTGAAGCTTTCTTT
CDR3 protein: CASGLGQTENTEAFF
D gene: .
clone size: .
V gene: TRBV12-5
J gene: TRBJ1-1

CDR3 DNA: TGCGCCAGCAGTGAGTCGATCGGTCAGCCCCAGCATTTT
CDR3 protein: CASSESIGQPQHF
D gene: .
clone size: .
V gene: TRBV10-2
J gene: TRBJ1-5

CDR3 DNA: TGTGCCTGGAGCCCAGGACAGTACCCTGCTTCACCCCTCCACTTT
CDR3 protein: CAWSPGQYPASPLHF
D gene: .
clone size: .
V gene: TRBV30
J gene: TRBJ1-6

CDR3 DNA: TGCGCCAGCAGCCAAGAACTTGCCTCGGGGCAAGAGACCCAGTACTTC
CDR3 protein: CASSQELASGQETQYF
D gene: .
clone size: .
V gene: TRBV4-3
J gene: TRBJ2-5

CDR3 DNA: TGCGCCAGCAGCCAAGATCGCCGGGATGGAGAGACCCAGTACTTC
CDR3 protein: CASSQDRRDGETQYF
D gene: .
clone size: .
V gene: TRBV4-1
J gene: TRBJ2-5

CDR3 DNA: TGCAGCGCGGCCGGGACAGGGCGATACGAGCAGTACTTC
CDR3 protein: CSAAGTGRYEQYF
D gene: TRBD1
clone size: .
V gene: TRBV29-1
J gene: TRBJ2-7

CDR3 DNA: TGCGCCAGCAAAAAGATCGGAGGGATCACCGGGGAGCTGTTTTTT
CDR3 protein: CASKKIGGITGELFF
D gene: .
clone size: .
V gene: TRBV5-1
J gene: TRBJ2-2

CDR3 DNA: TGTGCCAGCAAGCTGAGCTCCTATAATTCACCCCTCCACTTT
CDR3 protein: CASKLSSYNSPLHF
D gene: .
clone size: few
V gene: TRBV27
J gene: TRBJ1-6

CDR3 DNA: TGTGCCAGCAGCTTAGGTACCTTCGGACGGGAGTATAGCTCCTACGAGCAGTACTTC
CDR3 protein: CASSLGTFGREYSSYEQYF
D gene: .
clone size: .
V gene: TRBV7-8
J gene: TRBJ2-7

CDR3 DNA: TGTGCCAGCAGTTCTGGACAGGGGACTAATGGCTACACCTTC
CDR3 protein: CASSSGQGTNGYTF
D gene: TRBD1
clone size: .
V gene: TRBV6-6
J gene: TRBJ1-2

CDR3 DNA: TGTGCCAGCAGTAACCGGGACAGGGGACTTGAAGCTTTCTTT
CDR3 protein: CASSNRDRGLEAFF
D gene: TRBD1
clone size: .
V gene: TRBV6-5
J gene: TRBJ1-1

CDR3 DNA: TGCAGCGTTTCACCGGGACAGGGGGTTGGCTACGAGCAGTACTTC
CDR3 protein: CSVSPGQGVGYEQYF
D gene: TRBD1
clone size: .
V gene: TRBV29-1
J gene: TRBJ2-7

CDR3 DNA: TGTGCCAGCAGTTATCAACCTAGAGTAGCCGGGGAGCTGTTTTTT
CDR3 protein: CASSYQPRVAGELFF
D gene: .
clone size: .
V gene: TRBV6-5
J gene: TRBJ2-2

CDR3 DNA: TGTGCCACCCTAGGAGGGTATAGCAATCAGCCCCAGCATTTT
CDR3 protein: CATLGGYSNQPQHF
D gene: .
clone size: .
V gene: TRBV19
J gene: TRBJ1-5

CDR3 DNA: TGTGCCAGCAGCTTATGGGAGGGGCATAGCACCGGGGAGCTGTTTTTT
CDR3 protein: CASSLWEGHSTGELFF
D gene: TRBD2
clone size: .
V gene: TRBV7-9
J gene: TRBJ2-2

CDR3 DNA: TGTGCCAGCAGTTACGCGGGGGGGAGAGAGCAGTACTTC
CDR3 protein: CASSYAGGREQYF
D gene: TRBD2
clone size: .
V gene: TRBV6-5
J gene: TRBJ2-7